The clone carrying this TCR beta chain has a count of ten or more. The antigen is not known. The record originates from a study of spatial heterogeneity in lung cancer. Points from the study as a whole: Counts of ubiquitous and regional expanded TCRs tracked ubiquitous and regional nonsynonymous mutations, respectively. Higher tumor mutation counts went along with higher counts of expanded intratumoral alpha and beta TCRs.

The time point was: sample taken at primary tumor resection. Each CDR3 protein is one row after TCRdb ran MiXCR on the 5' RACE reads. The sample has about 3,300 distinct CDR3 sequences; 4% to 6% are singletons. This CDR3 is 15 amino acids long. The ends lost 7 bases at V and 5 bases at J; junction bases unmatched: 13. In germline, CDR1 is MNHEY, CDR2 SVGAGI. This TCR was sampled from a female donor with early-stage non-small cell lung cancer. Here the sequenced sample was lung tumor tissue, taken at surgery. The chain recombines TRBV6-5 with TRBJ1-1; 7 positions match TRBD1. The CDR3 is CASKRDRWEGTEAFF. The CDR3 DNA is TGTGCCAGCAAACGGGACAGATGGGAAGGGACTGAAGCTTTCTTT.